This T cell receptor beta chain stems from a study of cytomegalovirus exposure and HLA in healthy donors (dated by TCRdb to between 2016 and 2019). About the study as a whole: An earlier analysis of approximately 640 of the donors reported roughly 270 Gb of sequence data and approximately 110 million unique TCR beta sequences from about 200 million T cells. Rather than using new phenotypic data, the later analysis identified candidate immune exposures from TCR beta sequences and from how often those sequences occurred across donors. In addition to the first cohort of about 650 subjects, a separate validation cohort of 120 different subjects was used. To predict cytomegalovirus infection status, the study combined high-throughput TCR immunosequencing, statistical association of individual TCRs with disease status, and machine learning. Roughly 300 gigabases of sequencing data and around 85 million unique TCR sequences made up an early release that covered around 640 HLA-typed donors. HLA typing covered class I and class II loci at four-digit resolution. All discovery cohort repertoires had been generated using a single sequencing platform. Roughly 5 DR-DQ haplotypes were treated as single units for association and clustering because of strong linkage in the cohort. Of the 398 genotyped donors, approximately 82% fell in the genetic ancestry cluster associated with self-reported Caucasian donors. In an earlier analysis of 587 of the donors, high-throughput TCR beta sequencing was used to judge whether each TCR beta V gene segment behaved as functional or pseudogenic. The number of typed donors differed by locus: roughly 620-640 for A, B, C, DRB1 and DQB1; some 500 for DQA1; around 580 for DPA1; and around 450 for DPB1. Genome-wide SNP genotypes for about three fifths of the roughly 670 donors were used in a later genetic analysis, which treated that subset as a discovery cohort. Using immunosequencing, the study profiled T cell repertoires from around 670 subjects and related those repertoires to cytomegalovirus serostatus. Among some 410 genotyped donors of the cohort, an average of 235,054 unique TCR beta nucleotide sequences were sequenced per donor, roughly 18% of them non-productive. To study patterns of TCR occurrence, a later analysis re-analyzed previously published TCR beta repertoires from hundreds of donors and added high-resolution HLA genotyping. The study aimed to test whether cataloging public T cell receptors could reveal signatures of past pathogen exposure. Donor age, sex, ethnicity and CMV serostatus were collected together with the repertoire data. What the work shows at the level of the full study, not this receptor alone: In the study, 150 to 200 TCR beta chains were listed as associated with cytomegalovirus. Correlated functional status among segregating V segments might reflect linkage disequilibrium, but an unknown experimental factor could not be ruled out. When HLA alleles, especially DR and DQ, strongly co-occurred, TCR associations were difficult to assign to individual alleles. In a later genetic analysis, a missense DCLRE1C variant was associated with V-gene and J-gene trimming of TCR beta chains, and the association was replicated in an independent cohort. This cohort had only TCR beta chains sequenced, and the lack of alpha or paired-chain data limited which features could be detected. Because counts were too low, seventeen rarely observed V segments, including chromosome 9 orphons, were excluded from the earlier analysis of fewer than 650 of the donors. Several of the top co-occurrence clusters appeared to be linked to parvovirus B19, influenza, CMV and Epstein-Barr virus, according to a later analysis. A further reported finding was that TCR beta sequences accurately predicted the HLA-A and HLA-B alleles for most subjects in the first cohort. Most TCR sequences were observed very rarely across donors, whereas some public TCRs were present in many individuals. Sequencing depth was assumed to be roughly uniform across donors in the presence/absence analyses, though that assumption may not hold. Specific HLA alleles were associated with about 17,000 TCR beta sequences at a false discovery rate of 0.05 in a later analysis. A few of the identified cytomegalovirus-associated TCR beta chains were confirmed in vitro to be specific for cytomegalovirus antigens. Compared with the roughly 670-donor mean, donors in an Asian-associated ancestry cluster had fewer N-insertions in productive TCRs, according to a later genetic analysis. According to a later analysis, TCR association rates differed among HLA loci, with DRB1 alleles showing the most associated TCRs and HLA-C alleles showing the fewest. The classifier was reported to diagnose cytomegalovirus status with high specificity and sensitivity in both the original cohort and the validation cohort. In a later analysis, HLA-associated TCR beta chains were found to be more clonally expanded and to have lower generation probabilities than equally common non-associated chains. For the cohort, immune exposure information was limited to CMV serostatus. It was suggested by the authors that the approach could potentially be generalized to other disease states and immunological phenotypes. The sequencing pipeline was judged likely to have produced a cluster of highly shared sequence variants as a technical artifact. Because HLA typing was unavailable for some donors at each locus, only the typed subset was used in association tests. According to a later analysis, most CMV-associated TCR beta chains appeared to be HLA-restricted, and the HLA associations seemed to be driven largely by CMV exposure. The 87-base-pair reads could not distinguish some IMGT-functional V segments, including TRBV6-2 and TRBV6-3, so those segments were excluded. In an earlier analysis of 587 of the donors, most TCR beta V segments were observed in productive rearrangements about 90% or about 30% of the time, broadly matching IMGT annotations.

Library method: the immunoSEQ multiplex PCR assay. The multiplex PCR relied on a mix of 60 forward primers for TCR Vbeta segments and 13 reverse primers for TCR Jbeta segments. The CDR3 region of rearranged TCR beta genes was amplified from genomic DNA by a multiplex PCR assay. Amplified TCR beta libraries were sequenced as 87-base-pair reads on the Illumina HiSeq System. The study's own analysis went as follows. A later analysis counted about 82 million unique TCR beta chains across the 600 to 850 repertoires, and 10 million to 11 million of these chains were shared by at least two donors. Raw reads were error-corrected and collapsed into unique sequences by a nearest-neighbor algorithm in which closely related sequences were merged to remove PCR and sequencing errors. V, D and J gene segments were assigned by aligning CDR3 sequences to IMGT reference sequences. For a sequence to be retained, a match of at least six nucleotides to both a V gene segment and a J gene segment was required. Rearrangements were called productive when the CDR3 lacked stop codons and stayed in frame with V and J; all others were non-productive. Following IMGT convention, CDR3 was defined as the stretch from the second conserved V-encoded cysteine to the conserved J-encoded phenylalanine. The earlier analysis of 500 to 600 of the donors excluded sequences that lacked an unambiguous match to a single V gene segment. In an earlier analysis of roughly 500 of the donors, V segments were called functional above 56.7% productive rearrangements and were called segregating when the between-donor standard deviation exceeded 5%. To diagnose cytomegalovirus status from the catalog of TCR beta chain sequences, a statistical classification framework was built. A later analysis assigned V and J genes by comparing TCR nucleotide sequences with IMGT/GENE-DB human TR gene sequences. In a later analysis, CDR3 sequences and most-parsimonious VDJ recombination scenarios were assigned using the TCRdist pipeline. A later analysis defined each TCR beta chain by its CDR3 amino acid sequence plus V-gene family, and excluded reads lacking a unique V-gene family. To address suspected cross-contamination and a sequencing artifact, a later analysis removed under 600 highly shared, low-generation-probability nucleotide sequences. For each public chain, a later analysis derived a clonal expansion index from normalized ranks of inferred template counts within each repertoire. A later analysis computed generation probabilities with a VDJ recombination model fitted to out-of-frame rearrangements, and checked the results against IGoR. A later analysis scored TCR-TCR, TCR-HLA and TCR-CMV co-occurrence with hypergeometric tests, applying a repertoire-size bias correction to TCR pairs. False discovery rates were estimated in a later analysis by permuting HLA or CMV assignments 20 times. A later analysis grouped co-occurring TCRs with DBSCAN, adding TCRdist sequence similarity when clustering within HLA-allele-positive subsets. Co-occurrence clustering excluded repertoires with fewer than 30,000 or more than 120,000 public chains, plus five with anomalous nucleotide sharing. TCRdb obtained this table from immuneACCESS and retained in-frame rearrangements with V and J assigned. These tables miss some clones; where compared with another copy, unresolved V genes account for less than half of the shortfall, and the remainder is unexplained. The DNA was the basis for D and trimming; V, J and clone size are from that table. The sample table holds 66,000 or so clones, of which around 89% were seen once. Jointly, the top ten make up approximately 1.5% of the sample.

The trim is 5 bases for V and 2 bases for J, with a gap of 13 bases between the germline ends. From the cysteine up to the phenylalanine, the CDR3 has a length of 15 residues. Only the CDR3 part of the read is kept: 45 bases, read in frame from the first base. According to the germline V gene, CDR1 reads MNHEY and CDR2 reads SVGAGI. The cohort was made up of 666 healthy bone marrow donors. All cohort members were sampled while nominally healthy, although unrecorded immune exposures were likely present. The donor was CMV seropositive and belonged to the group of more than 250 seropositive cohort members. Every donor gave a peripheral blood sample, and the peripheral blood mononuclear cells from that sample were used for TCR beta sequencing. Genomic DNA was extracted from the blood cell samples with the Qiagen DNeasy Blood Extraction Kit. As for this clone: This receptor's antigen is unknown. Per-base quality was not reported, and no clone a single base away is much larger than it.

Recombination joined TRBV6-5 with TRBJ1-5; the D region possibly corresponds to TRBD1 (6 bases align). The sample comprised PBMCs. This clonotype was sampled from a man aged 25-45 years in good health and CMV-seropositive. The CDR3 here reads CASSDWGGGNQPQHF. The DNA sequence follows: TGTGCCAGCAGTGACTGGGGGGGCGGCAATCAGCCCCAGCATTTT.